This T cell receptor beta chain was profiled in a study of T cell responses to AZD1222 COVID-19 vaccine. The assay was immunoSEQ multiplex PCR, and TCRdb's table has in-frame clones only and misses some. The repertoire holds around 70,000 clones, with over 60% as singletons. V gave up 3 bases and J gave up 2 bases; unmatched junction bases: 9. CDR3 size: 17 residues. Germline CDR1 is DFQATT and CDR2 is SNEGSKA (reference sequence). The origin of this receptor is an adult in good health. The genes are TRBV20-1 and TRBJ2-5; 13 bases are shared with TRBD2. The specimen was peripheral blood, collected on day 0 of AZD1222 vaccination. The CDR3 nucleotides are TGCAGTGCTAGTGAATTTACTAGCGGGGGGGAACAAGAGACCCAGTACTTC. This encodes CSASEFTSGGEQETQYF.